The 8 T cell receptor beta chains in this list originate from one sample, sequenced in a study of CXCR3-negative and CXCR3-positive naive CD8 T cells (dated by TCRdb to between 2018 and 2021). The antigens of these receptors remain unknown. Beyond this particular receptor, the publication reports: Compared with CXCR3-negative naive cells, CXCR3-positive naive cells had TRB CDR3s with higher hydrophobicity (lower Kidera factor 4), lower energy, and higher strength and volume indices.

The run used a NextSeq 550. The Human TCR Profiling Kit (MiLaboratory) was used to make UMI-labeled 5' RACE TRB cDNA libraries. TCRdb reprocessed the public reads and reports one entry per CDR3 protein sequence, without DNA. Per the sample table, the count is 130,000 to 150,000 distinct CDR3 sequences. The ten biggest clones cover over 0.25% of the sample. Sequencing was done on a sample of naive CXCR3+ CD8+ T cells from blood. This specimen's cell subset or site label, interpreted: CD45RO-CCR7+CD27+CD95- naive CD8+ T cells expressing CXCR3 (TNR3+). Receptors were obtained from a human donor in good health. Some clones in this sample may be carry-over from other donors' samples.

V gene TRBV28 combines with J gene TRBJ2-7; TCRdb calls TRBD1, which cannot be checked without DNA. Looked up from germline, CDR1 is MDHEN and CDR2 is SYDVKM. The CDR3 has 14 residues. The CDR3 here is CASTFGDRSYEQYF.

V usage is TRBV5-6 and J usage is TRBJ2-3; the TRBD2 assignment by TCRdb is unverifiable without DNA. This CDR3 contains 15 residues. Germline values: CDR1 SGHDT, CDR2 YYEEEE. This CDR3 reads CASSDEREEADTQYF.

This chain connects TRBV29-1 to TRBJ2-7; there is no DNA to check the TCRdb D call of TRBD1. CDR1 and CDR2 (germline): SQVTM, ANQGSEA. This CDR3 is 11 amino acids long. The CDR3 here is CSVAQGYEQYF.

The V gene is TRBV7-3, the J gene TRBJ2-7. CDR1 is SGHTA, CDR2 FQGTGA, per germline. This CDR3 comprises 13 residues. CDR3 loop: CASSLVDRSEQYF.

CDR3 amino acids: CASSQDWETEAFF. V and J are TRBV4-3 and TRBJ1-1. This CDR3 has 13 amino acids. Germline assignment: CDR1 LGHNA and CDR2 YSLEER.

The rearrangement uses TRBV12-3 or TRBV12-4 and TRBJ2-3; as DNA is missing, the TRBD1 call by TCRdb cannot be tested. The CDR3 has 17 residues. Here the CDR3 reads CASSFDRQGIFTDTQYF.

J is TRBJ1-1 and V is TRBV5-1. This CDR3 contains 13 residues. Per the germline V gene, CDR1 is SGHRS and CDR2 is YFSETQ. CDR3 residues: CASSLDLNTEAFF.

The chain couples TRBV19 to TRBJ2-7; the D call of TRBD2 rests on TCRdb alone, since no DNA is present to check it. Per germline, CDR1 LNHDA and CDR2 SQIVND (reference sequence). The CDR3 is 15 residues long. The CDR3 loop reads CASSSGLAATYEQYF.